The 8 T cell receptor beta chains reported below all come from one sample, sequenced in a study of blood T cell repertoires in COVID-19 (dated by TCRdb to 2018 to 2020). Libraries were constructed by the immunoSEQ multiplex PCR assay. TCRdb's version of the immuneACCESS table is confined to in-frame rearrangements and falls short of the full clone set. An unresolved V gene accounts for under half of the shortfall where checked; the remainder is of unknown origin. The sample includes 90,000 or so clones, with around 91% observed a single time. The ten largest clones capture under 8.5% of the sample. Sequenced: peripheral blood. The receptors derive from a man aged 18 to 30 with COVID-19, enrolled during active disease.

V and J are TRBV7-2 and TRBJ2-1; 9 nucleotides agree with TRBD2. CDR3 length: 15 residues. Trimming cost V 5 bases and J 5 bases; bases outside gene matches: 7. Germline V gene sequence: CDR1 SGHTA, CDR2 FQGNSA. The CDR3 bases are TGTGCCAGCAGCCTTGGGACTAGCAGCGACAATGAGCAGTTCTTC. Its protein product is CASSLGTSSDNEQFF.

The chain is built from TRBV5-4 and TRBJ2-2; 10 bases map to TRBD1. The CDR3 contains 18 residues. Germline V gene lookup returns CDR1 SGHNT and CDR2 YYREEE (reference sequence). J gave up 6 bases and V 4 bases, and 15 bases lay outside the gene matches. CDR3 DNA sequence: TGTGCCAGCAGCCGGGGGGGACCGGGGACAGGGGAACCCGGGGAGCTGTTTTTT. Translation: CASSRGGPGTGEPGELFF.

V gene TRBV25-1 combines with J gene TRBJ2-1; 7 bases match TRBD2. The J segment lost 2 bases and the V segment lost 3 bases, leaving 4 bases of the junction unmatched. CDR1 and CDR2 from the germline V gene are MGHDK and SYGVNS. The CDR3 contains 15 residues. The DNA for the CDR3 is TGTGCCAGCAGTGACGACGGGAGGCCCTACAATGAGCAGTTCTTC. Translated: CASSDDGRPYNEQFF.

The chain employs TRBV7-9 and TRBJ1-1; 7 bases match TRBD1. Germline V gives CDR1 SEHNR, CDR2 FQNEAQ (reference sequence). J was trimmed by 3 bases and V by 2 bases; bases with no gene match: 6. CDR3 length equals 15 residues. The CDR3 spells CASSLIGQDHTEAFF. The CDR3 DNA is TGTGCCAGCAGCTTAATCGGACAGGACCACACTGAAGCTTTCTTT.

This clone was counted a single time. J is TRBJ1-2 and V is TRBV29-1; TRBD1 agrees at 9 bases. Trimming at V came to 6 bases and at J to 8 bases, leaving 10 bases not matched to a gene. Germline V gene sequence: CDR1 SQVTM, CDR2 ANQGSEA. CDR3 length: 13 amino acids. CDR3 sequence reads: CSVSTGGSWGYTF. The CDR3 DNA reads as TGCAGCGTATCCACAGGGGGCTCATGGGGCTACACCTTC.

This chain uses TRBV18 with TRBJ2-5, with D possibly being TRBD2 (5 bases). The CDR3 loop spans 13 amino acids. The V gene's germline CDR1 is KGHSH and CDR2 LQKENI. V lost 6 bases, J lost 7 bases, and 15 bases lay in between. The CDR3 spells CASSLDSMGTQYF. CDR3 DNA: TGTGCCAGCTCCCTGGACTCGATGGGGACCCAGTACTTC.

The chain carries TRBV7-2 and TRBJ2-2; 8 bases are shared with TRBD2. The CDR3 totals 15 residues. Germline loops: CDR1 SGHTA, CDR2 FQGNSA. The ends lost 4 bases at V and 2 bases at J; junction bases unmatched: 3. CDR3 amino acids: CASSSSGLNTGELFF. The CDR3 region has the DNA TGTGCCAGCAGCTCTAGCGGGCTCAACACCGGGGAGCTGTTTTTT.

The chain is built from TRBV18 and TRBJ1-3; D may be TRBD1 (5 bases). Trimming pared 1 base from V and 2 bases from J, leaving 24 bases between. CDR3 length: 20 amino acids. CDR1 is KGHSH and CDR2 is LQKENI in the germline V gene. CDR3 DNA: TGTGCCAGCTCACCACGGTGGGGCGGCCGAGGAGAGAAGCCTGGAAACACCATATATTTT. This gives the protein CASSPRWGGRGEKPGNTIYF.